The clone carrying this TCR beta chain was counted between two and nine times. Its antigen is undetermined. These data originate in a study of T cells in Graves' hyperthyroidism and ophthalmopathy. Looking at the study overall: Peripheral blood specimens were obtained at initial diagnosis, prior to any treatment. Study outcomes and limitations: Through a model of 13 V-J features, ophthalmopathy was separated from stable hyperthyroidism. Model predictions of ophthalmopathy came a median approximately 6.8 months before onset. Blood also showed most of the thyroid clonotypes that were expanded above 0.001.

Regions amplified from RNA transcripts were the TCR beta CDR3 regions. Carried out on the TCR CDR3, a first-round RT-PCR used the HTBI primer set. TCRdb passed the multiplex PCR reads through MiXCR, listing each CDR3 protein once. In the table there are approximately 560,000 distinct CDR3 sequences, 15% to 19% of which are singletons. There are 15 residues in the CDR3. Germline CDR1 and CDR2: SGHAT and FQNNGV. V was clipped by 5 bases and J by 5 bases, with 16 bases between them. The genes are TRBV11-2 and TRBJ2-1; D is uncertain. Material for sequencing was blood. The sequence was obtained from a woman aged 25 to 39 with Graves' hyperthyroidism. This CDR3 is CASSQQLSLNNEQFF. The CDR3 bases are TGTGCCAGCAGCCAGCAATTAAGCCTTAACAATGAGCAGTTCTTC.